This TCR beta chain came from a study of T cell changes during pregnancy in multiple sclerosis. This clone was seen a single time. Using immunoSEQ multiplex PCR, the repertoire was profiled, and TCRdb retains in-frame clones only, with some absent. The sample has fewer than 45,000 clones; roughly nine tenths are singletons. This CDR3 comprises 16 residues. The germline V gene has CDR1 LNHDA and CDR2 SQIVND (reference sequence). Trimming stripped 8 bases from V and 5 bases from J, with 22 bases between. The TCR was taken from a female donor in good health, enrolled as a control in a pregnancy study. The source was CD4+ T cells from peripheral blood mononuclear cells, collected in the third trimester of pregnancy. This chain joins TRBV19 and TRBJ2-1; TRBD1 might be the D (8 bases). The CDR3 bases are TGTGCCAGTTCAGGGGGCTTCGGGAGGTCCCACAATGAGCAGTTCTTC. The encoded protein is CASSGGFGRSHNEQFF.